The rows below give T cell receptor beta chains drawn from one sample of a study of early T cells in non-severe SARS-CoV-2 infection. In TCRdb, the 5' RACE reads were re-called with MiXCR into one record per CDR3 protein. The sample includes 40,000 or so distinct CDR3 sequences, approximately 6% seen only once; the top ten take approximately 4%. Here the sequenced sample was whole blood, taken at baseline. These TCRs come from an adult who was a healthcare worker with PCR-confirmed SARS-CoV-2 infection or an uninfected control (not recorded which). CDR3s include the opening cysteine and the closing phenylalanine or tryptophan. The D gene is left open where the match is weak. Expanded clones get a size class; other rows say once, few or many, or leave the size out.

size	D	V	J	DNA	CDR3
-	-	TRBV9	TRBJ1-2	TGTGCCAGCAGCGCCAGCCCTAACTATGGCTACACCTTC	CASSASPNYGYTF
many	-	TRBV3-1	TRBJ2-5	TGTGCCAGCAGCCACGGAGGTTTTCCAAAGACCCAGTACTTC	CASSHGGFPKTQYF
few	-	TRBV27	TRBJ2-1	TGTGCCAGCAGCTCCCCCTCAGGTAGCCAAAATGAGCAGTTCTTC	CASSSPSGSQNEQFF
-	-	TRBV12-3/TRBV12-4	TRBJ1-5	TGTGCCAGCACTCGAGGTGTTGCTCAGCCCCAGCATTTT	CASTRGVAQPQHF
many	TRBD1	TRBV18	TRBJ2-7	TGTGCCAGCTCACCAGGGACAGGAGTCTACGAGCAGTACTTC	CASSPGTGVYEQYF
-	TRBD2	TRBV20-1	TRBJ2-3	TGCAGTGCTAGAGACGGGGGGAGGGATACGCAGTATTTT	CSARDGGRDTQYF
many	TRBD1	TRBV20-1	TRBJ1-1	TGCAGTGCCTCTCCAGGGGGTCAGGGGGCATTTAGGAACACTGAAGCTTTCTTT	CSASPGGQGAFRNTEAFF
many	-	TRBV5-8	TRBJ2-6	TGTGCCAGCAGCGAAAGCTCTGGGGCCAACGTCCTGACTTTC	CASSESSGANVLTF
few	-	TRBV15	TRBJ2-3	TGTGCCACCAGCAGAGATCGAGTCGATACGCAGTATTTT	CATSRDRVDTQYF
many	TRBD1	TRBV29-1	TRBJ2-2	TGCAGCGCGGGGGCCGGGACAGGGGCCACCGGGGAGCTGTTTTTT	CSAGAGTGATGELFF
many	-	TRBV18	TRBJ2-5	TGTGCCAGCTCACCGAAAGAGATCACAGGAACCGGGGTGACCCAGTACTTC	CASSPKEITGTGVTQYF
many	-	TRBV10-3	TRBJ2-5	TGTGCCATCAGTGACGCGGGGCCGGAGACCCAGTACTTC	CAISDAGPETQYF
few	TRBD2	TRBV9	TRBJ2-3	TGTGCCAGCAGTGATCCTCTAGCGGGGGATGTTGATACGCAGTATTTT	CASSDPLAGDVDTQYF
-	TRBD2	TRBV7-2	TRBJ2-5	TGTGCCAGCAGCTTAGGGACTAGCAGGGAGACCCAGTACTTC	CASSLGTSRETQYF
many	TRBD1	TRBV12-3/TRBV12-4	TRBJ1-1	TGTGCCAGCAGTCTGCGACAGGGAGACATTGAAGCTTTCTTT	CASSLRQGDIEAFF
many	-	TRBV6-5	TRBJ1-1	TGTGCCAGCAGTTACGGTCCCGGGAACACTGAAGCTTTCTTT	CASSYGPGNTEAFF
-	-	TRBV7-9	TRBJ2-5	TGTGCCAGCAGCCTTCCGGACCCCCAAGAGACCCAGTACTTC	CASSLPDPQETQYF
medium-sized	-	TRBV6-6	TRBJ1-2	TGTGCCAGCAGTTACACAGGGAAGGATGATTACACCTTC	CASSYTGKDDYTF
many	-	TRBV7-9	TRBJ2-1	TGTGCCAGCAGCGGACGGGGCCGGGACTACAATGAGCAGTTCTTC	CASSGRGRDYNEQFF
few	-	TRBV12-3/TRBV12-4	TRBJ2-7	TGTGCCAGCAGTTTCCGGAGGCTAGCGACCCCCGGTATCGACGAGCAGTACTTC	CASSFRRLATPGIDEQYF
many	TRBD2	TRBV20-1	TRBJ2-3	TGCAGTGCTGGGACTAGCGGGAGTAGTGCAGATACGCAGTATTTT	CSAGTSGSSADTQYF
many	-	TRBV12-3/TRBV12-4	TRBJ2-3	TGTGCCAGCAGTTTTATGCAGAGATGGGATACGCAGTATTTT	CASSFMQRWDTQYF
few	-	TRBV29-1	TRBJ2-7	TGCAGCGTTGGTTGGGGGGCGGACTACGAGCAGTACTTC	CSVGWGADYEQYF
many	-	TRBV6-1	TRBJ1-5	TGTGCCAGCAGTGGGACTTGGGATGGCAATCAGCCCCAGCATTTT	CASSGTWDGNQPQHF
many	-	TRBV5-6	TRBJ2-7	TGTGCCAGCAGCTATTTCAGCATTGAGGAGCAGTACTTC	CASSYFSIEEQYF
-	TRBD1	TRBV7-9	TRBJ1-2	TGTGCCAGCAGCTTGGGACAGGGACACGGCTACACCTTC	CASSLGQGHGYTF
many	-	TRBV9	TRBJ2-2	TGTGCCAGCAGCGTAACGGGAGTGGTCACCGGGGAGCTGTTTTTT	CASSVTGVVTGELFF
many	-	TRBV20-1	TRBJ1-6	TGCAGTGCCTCAGTAGGGGGACGGAATTATAATTCACCCCTCCACTTT	CSASVGGRNYNSPLHF
many	-	TRBV11-2	TRBJ1-5	TGTGCCAGCAGCTTAGGAATAAATCAGCCCCAGCATTTT	CASSLGINQPQHF
many	TRBD2	TRBV9	TRBJ2-3	TGTGCCAGCAGCGTAGGTCTAGCGGACTACACAGATACGCAGTATTTT	CASSVGLADYTDTQYF
many	TRBD1	TRBV9	TRBJ2-1	TGTGCCAGCAGGGGGCAGGGGGACAGTACATCACAAAATGAGCAGTTCTTC	CASRGQGDSTSQNEQFF
many	-	TRBV6-5	TRBJ2-7	TGTGCCAGCAGTTACGAAAGCGGGTCCTCCTACGAGCAGTACTTC	CASSYESGSSYEQYF
many	TRBD1	TRBV5-1	TRBJ2-7	TGCGCCAGCAGCTTGCAACAGGGGGCATACGAGCAGTACTTC	CASSLQQGAYEQYF
many	-	TRBV12-3/TRBV12-4	TRBJ2-7	TGTGCCAGCACCCCTGGGAGGCCCAGCTCCTACGAGCAGTACTTC	CASTPGRPSSYEQYF
many	-	TRBV7-2	TRBJ1-1	TGTGCCATAGGTAGGGGGGCTTTGAACACTGAAGCTTTCTTT	CAIGRGALNTEAFF